The 8 T cell receptor beta chains presented below share a single source sample, sequenced in a study of molecular identifiers for immune sequencing clone quantification. TCRdb called the PCR reads again in MiXCR, with one record for every CDR3 protein. The repertoire consists of 62,000 or so distinct CDR3 sequences, with roughly 18% occurring once and the leading ten covering nearly 1.5%. The sequenced material came from naive CD8+ T cells from blood, with Jurkat cell RNA spiked in. The sample's subset: FACS-sorted CD8+CD4-CCR7+CD45RA+ naive T cells. The receptors derive from a human donor in good health. Some libraries in this study had Jurkat cell RNA spiked in.

This clonotype was detected ten times or more. Written as DNA, the CDR3 is TGTGCCACCAGTACTCCACTAGCGGGGACAGATACGCAGTATTTT. Translating gives CATSTPLAGTDTQYF. This sequence joins TRBV15 and TRBJ2-3; TRBD2 matches at 10 bases. The CDR3 sequence is 15 residues long. After removal of 6 bases from V and 3 bases from J, the junction contained 6 bases not matched to a gene. Germline lookup yields CDR1 LNHNV and CDR2 YYDKDF (reference sequence).

This clonotype was seen many times. V and J are TRBV6-1 and TRBJ1-1, with D unresolved. Trimming removed 6 bases at V and 8 bases at J, with 4 bases between. CDR1 is MNHNS, CDR2 SASEGT, per germline. This CDR3 comprises 9 residues. The CDR3 region has the DNA TGTGCCAGCAGCTACGAAGCTTTCTTT. Its translation: CASSYEAFF.

This clonotype was counted many times. The chain links TRBV4-1 to TRBJ1-4; 10 bases match TRBD1. The length of the CDR3 is 15 residues. The V gene's germline CDR1 is MGHRA and CDR2 YSYEKL. Losses at the gene ends were 4 bases for V and 7 bases for J; bases not matched to a gene: 6. In nucleotides, the CDR3 is TGCGCCAGCAGCCTCCGGACAGGGGGAAGTGAAAAACTGTTTTTT. This encodes CASSLRTGGSEKLFF.

This chain links TRBV19 with TRBJ2-7; D is perhaps TRBD2 (6 bases). This CDR3 region has 15 residues. CDR1 and CDR2 from the germline V gene are LNHDA and SQIVND (reference sequence). Trimming took off 6 bases at V and 6 bases at J, with 21 bases between the two ends. The CDR3: CASSHLLEGPPEQYF. The CDR3 DNA is TGTGCCAGTAGCCACCTTCTGGAGGGCCCCCCCGAGCAGTACTTC.

This clonotype was recorded only once. The conserved final phenylalanine or tryptophan is absent from the CDR3, which likely points to a read error. This chain joins TRBV19 and TRBJ2-4; D possibly corresponds to TRBD1 (6 bases). The CDR3 runs 17 residues. V was shortened by 0 bases and J by 9 bases, with 21 bases between the two germline ends. Germline V gives CDR1 LNHDA, CDR2 SQIVND (reference sequence). CDR3 DNA sequence: TGTGCCAGTAGTATAGATCTTCCGGACAGCGAAAGTGTCATTCAGTACCTC. It specifies CASSIDLPDSESVIQYL.

This clonotype has ten or more counts. The rearrangement links TRBV13 to TRBJ2-7; perhaps TRBD1 as D (5 bases). Germline values: CDR1 PRHDT, CDR2 FYEKMQ (reference sequence). V was cut by 1 base and J by 2 bases, with 9 bases left in between. The CDR3 sequence is 14 residues long. The DNA of the CDR3 is TGTGCCAGCAGCTTAGCACAGGAAACCTACGAGCAGTACTTC. Translated, it gives CASSLAQETYEQYF. The full variable domain, completed using reference TRBV13 and TRBJ2-7, is AAGVIQSPRHLIKEKRETATLKCYPIPRHDTVYWYQQGPGQDPQFLISFYEKMQSDKGSIPDRFSAQQFSDYHSELNMSSLELGDSALYFCASSLAQETYEQYFGPGTRLTVT.

This clonotype was detected many times. J is TRBJ2-7 and V is TRBV20-1, with TRBD2 matching over 12 bases. With V trimmed by 1 base and J by 1 base, 2 bases remained unmatched. Germline assignment: CDR1 DFQATT and CDR2 SNEGSKA (reference sequence). The CDR3 has 15 amino acids. In DNA form, the CDR3 reads TGCAGTGCTAGAGTCCTAGCGGGAGGGTCCTACGAGCAGTACTTC. Encoded protein: CSARVLAGGSYEQYF.

This clonotype was seen repeatedly, ten times or more. The chain recombines TRBV20-1 with TRBJ2-1; 14 bases fit TRBD2. Germline loops: CDR1 DFQATT, CDR2 SNEGSKA (reference sequence). There are 18 residues in the CDR3. The trim removed 6 bases at V and 4 bases at J, leaving 14 bases unmatched. The CDR3: CSASPGLAGAVWYNEQFF. The DNA of the CDR3 is TGCAGTGCGAGCCCGGGACTAGCGGGAGCGGTTTGGTACAATGAGCAGTTCTTC.